The rows below give T cell receptor beta chains drawn from one sample of a study of cytomegalovirus exposure and HLA in healthy donors. The repertoire was sequenced with immunoSEQ multiplex PCR; TCRdb's copy has only in-frame clones and lacks some. Of 150,000 to 200,000 clones in the sample, under 85% were seen once. The sequenced sample consisted of PBMCs. The receptors stem from a woman aged 25-40 years in good health and CMV-seronegative. CDR3s include the opening cysteine and the closing phenylalanine or tryptophan. The D gene is left open where the match is weak. Size values are once, few and many counts, or a class for expanded clones, and some rows have none.

.	TRBV27	TRBJ2-7	TRBD1	CASSTGTYEQYF	TGTGCCAGTTCGACAGGGACCTACGAGCAGTACTTC
.	TRBV4-1	TRBJ2-2	TRBD1	CASSHSHGTGERGNTGELFF	TGCGCCAGCAGCCATTCTCATGGGACAGGGGAGCGGGGAAACACCGGGGAGCTGTTTTTT
.	TRBV5-1	TRBJ2-1	TRBD2	CASSLVGRGGGYSYNEQFF	TGCGCCAGCAGCTTGGTAGGGCGCGGGGGTGGGTACTCCTACAATGAGCAGTTCTTC
once	TRBV5-1	TRBJ1-6	.	CASSLGEGPPHNSPLHF	TGCGCCAGCAGCTTGGGCGAGGGTCCCCCACATAATTCACCCCTCCACTTT
.	TRBV19	TRBJ2-6	TRBD1	CASSILDRGLSRGANVLTF	TGTGCCAGTAGTATCTTGGACAGGGGTCTTTCGAGAGGGGCCAACGTCCTGACTTTC
.	TRBV19	TRBJ1-2	TRBD1	CASSQYDRVVGYTF	TGTGCCAGTAGTCAATACGACAGGGTTGTGGGCTACACCTTC
.	TRBV15	TRBJ2-4	.	CATSRPRGAKNIQYF	TGTGCCACCAGCAGACCACGAGGAGCCAAAAACATTCAGTACTTC
.	TRBV18	TRBJ1-2	TRBD1	CASSPEQGARIELGIYTF	TGTGCCAGCTCACCCGAACAGGGGGCAAGGATCGAGTTGGGGATCTACACCTTC
few	TRBV13	TRBJ2-7	.	CASSLGRSNSYEQYF	TGTGCCAGCAGCTTGGGCAGGTCAAACTCCTACGAGCAGTACTTC
.	TRBV4-2	TRBJ2-5	.	CASSQDEGRKTQYF	TGTGCCAGCAGCCAAGACGAGGGGAGGAAGACCCAGTACTTC
.	TRBV5-1	TRBJ2-4	.	CASSLGPGLAKNIQYF	TGCGCCAGCAGCTTGGGCCCGGGATTAGCCAAAAACATTCAGTACTTC
.	TRBV7-9	TRBJ2-7	TRBD1	CASSLHVGQAYEQYF	TGTGCCAGCAGCTTACACGTAGGACAGGCTTACGAGCAGTACTTC
.	TRBV30	TRBJ2-7	.	CAWSESRHAQYF	TGTGCCTGGAGTGAGAGCAGACACGCTCAGTACTTC
.	TRBV10-3	TRBJ1-5	TRBD1	CAISTGGSRQPQHF	TGTGCCATCAGTACAGGGGGAAGCAGACAGCCCCAGCATTTT
.	TRBV5-6	TRBJ2-7	TRBD1	CASSPTGGVSYEQYF	TGTGCCAGCAGCCCGACAGGGGGTGTGTCCTACGAGCAGTACTTC
.	TRBV25-1	TRBJ2-2	.	CASSVPTPGIDAGELFF	TGTGCCAGCAGTGTCCCTACCCCGGGTATAGACGCCGGGGAGCTGTTTTTT
.	TRBV7-2	TRBJ2-5	TRBD2	CASSPSGGLWTQYF	TGTGCCAGCAGCCCAAGCGGGGGCCTTTGGACCCAGTACTTC
.	TRBV6-8	TRBJ1-1	.	CASTRVTGGVKVNTEAFF	TGTGCCAGCACGCGTGTAACGGGGGGGGTTAAGGTGAACACTGAAGCTTTCTTT
.	TRBV2	TRBJ2-7	.	CASRDDSYEQYF	TGTGCCAGCAGGGACGACAGCTACGAGCAGTACTTC
.	TRBV27	TRBJ1-4	.	CASKRGNEKLFF	TGTGCCAGCAAGCGCGGTAATGAAAAACTGTTTTTT
.	TRBV5-6	TRBJ1-2	.	CASSLVSGYNYGYTF	TGTGCCAGCAGCTTGGTGTCAGGTTATAACTATGGCTACACCTTC
.	TRBV5-1	TRBJ1-4	TRBD1	CASSSGQPKRREKLFF	TGCGCCAGCAGCTCGGGACAGCCCAAAAGACGTGAAAAACTGTTTTTT
.	TRBV2	TRBJ2-7	.	CASSFRDHEQYF	TGTGCCAGCAGTTTCCGGGATCACGAGCAGTACTTC
.	TRBV5-4	TRBJ2-3	TRBD2	CASSLWGTSGGSTDTQYF	TGTGCCAGCAGCTTGTGGGGGACTAGCGGGGGAAGCACAGATACGCAGTATTTT
.	TRBV6-1	TRBJ1-3	.	CAIGTAGNTIYF	TGTGCCATCGGAACAGCTGGAAACACCATATATTTT
.	TRBV29-1	TRBJ2-7	TRBD2	CSASPGTTYEQYF	TGCAGCGCTTCCCCCGGGACTACCTACGAGCAGTACTTC
.	TRBV18	TRBJ1-5	.	CASSPSGNQPQHF	TGTGCCAGCTCCCCCTCGGGTAATCAGCCCCAGCATTTT